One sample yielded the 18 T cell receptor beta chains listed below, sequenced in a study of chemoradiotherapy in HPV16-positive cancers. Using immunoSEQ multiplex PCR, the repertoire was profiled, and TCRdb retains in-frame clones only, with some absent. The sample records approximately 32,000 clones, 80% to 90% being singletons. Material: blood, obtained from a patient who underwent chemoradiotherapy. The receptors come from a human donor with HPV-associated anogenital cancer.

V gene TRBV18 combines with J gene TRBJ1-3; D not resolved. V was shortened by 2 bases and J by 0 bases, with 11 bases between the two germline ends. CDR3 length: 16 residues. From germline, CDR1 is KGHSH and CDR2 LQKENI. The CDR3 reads CASSPSGTSSGNTIYF. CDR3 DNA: TGTGCCAGCTCACCATCCGGCACTTCCTCTGGAAACACCATATATTTT.

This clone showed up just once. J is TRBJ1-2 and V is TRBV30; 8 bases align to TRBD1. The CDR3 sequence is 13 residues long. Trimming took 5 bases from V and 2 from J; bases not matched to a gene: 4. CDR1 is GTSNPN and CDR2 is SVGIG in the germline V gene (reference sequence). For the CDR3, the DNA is TGTGCCTGGGGACAGGGCCTCAACTATGGCTACACCTTC. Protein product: CAWGQGLNYGYTF. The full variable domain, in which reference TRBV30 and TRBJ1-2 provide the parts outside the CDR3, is SQTIHQWPATLVQPVGSPLSLECTVEGTSNPNLYWYRQAAGRGLQLLFYSVGIGQISSEVPQNLSASRPQDRQFILSSKKLLLSDSGFYLCAWGQGLNYGYTFGSGTRLTVV.

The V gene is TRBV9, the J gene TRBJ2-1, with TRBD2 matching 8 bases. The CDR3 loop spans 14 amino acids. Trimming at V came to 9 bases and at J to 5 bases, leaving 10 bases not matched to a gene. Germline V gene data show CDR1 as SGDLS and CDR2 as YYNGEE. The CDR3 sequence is CATSLAAMDNEQFF. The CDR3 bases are TGTGCCACCTCACTAGCGGCCATGGACAATGAGCAGTTCTTC.

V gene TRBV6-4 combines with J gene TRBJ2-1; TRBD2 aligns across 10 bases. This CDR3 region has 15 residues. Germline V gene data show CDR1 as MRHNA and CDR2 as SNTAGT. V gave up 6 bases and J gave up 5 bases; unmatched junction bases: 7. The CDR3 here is CASSRAGGRDNEQFF. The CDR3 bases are TGTGCCAGCAGCAGAGCGGGAGGGAGGGACAATGAGCAGTTCTTC.

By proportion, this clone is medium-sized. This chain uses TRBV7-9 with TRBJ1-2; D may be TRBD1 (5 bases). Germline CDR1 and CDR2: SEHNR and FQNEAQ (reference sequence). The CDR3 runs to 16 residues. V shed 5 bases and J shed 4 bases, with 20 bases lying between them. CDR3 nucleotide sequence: TGTGCCAGCAGCCCGCTAGGGGACCCGCAGCGCTATGGCTACACCTTC. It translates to CASSPLGDPQRYGYTF.

CDR3 nucleotides: TGTGCCAGCAGGGGTACGGGACAGGGGAATTCTGGCTACACCTTC. It encodes CASRGTGQGNSGYTF. The genes are TRBV6-6 and TRBJ1-2; 10 positions match TRBD1. CDR3 length: 15 amino acids. CDR1 MNHNY and CDR2 SVGAGI come from the germline V gene (reference sequence). With 6 bases clipped from V and 7 bases from J, the junction kept 11 bases outside the gene matches.

The CDR3 loop reads CASSVEVAGDVGDTQYF. The CDR3 region has the DNA TGTGCCAGCAGCGTAGAGGTAGCGGGAGATGTTGGAGATACGCAGTATTTT. This chain links TRBV9 with TRBJ2-3, with TRBD2 identical over 9 bases. With 0 bases clipped from V and 5 bases from J, the junction kept 10 bases outside the gene matches. CDR1 and CDR2 from the germline V gene are SGDLS and YYNGEE. The CDR3 is 17 amino acids.

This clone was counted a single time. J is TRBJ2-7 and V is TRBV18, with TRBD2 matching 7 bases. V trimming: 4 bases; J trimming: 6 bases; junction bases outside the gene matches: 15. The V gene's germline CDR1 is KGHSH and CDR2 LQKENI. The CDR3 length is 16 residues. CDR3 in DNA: TGTGCCAGCTCACAACTCCCAGGGACGGGACTAAGCGAGCAGTACTTC. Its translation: CASSQLPGTGLSEQYF.

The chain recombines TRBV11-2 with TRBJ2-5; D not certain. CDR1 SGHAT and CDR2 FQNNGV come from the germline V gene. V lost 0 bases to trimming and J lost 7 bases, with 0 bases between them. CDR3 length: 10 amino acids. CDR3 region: CASSLETQYF. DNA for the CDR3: TGTGCCAGCAGCTTAGAGACCCAGTACTTC.

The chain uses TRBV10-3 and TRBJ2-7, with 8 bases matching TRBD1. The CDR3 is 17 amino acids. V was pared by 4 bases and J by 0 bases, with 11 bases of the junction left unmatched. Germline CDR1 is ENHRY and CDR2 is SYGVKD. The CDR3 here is CAISGVQGQGSSYEQYF. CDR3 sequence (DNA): TGTGCCATCAGTGGAGTGCAAGGACAGGGCTCCTCCTACGAGCAGTACTTC.

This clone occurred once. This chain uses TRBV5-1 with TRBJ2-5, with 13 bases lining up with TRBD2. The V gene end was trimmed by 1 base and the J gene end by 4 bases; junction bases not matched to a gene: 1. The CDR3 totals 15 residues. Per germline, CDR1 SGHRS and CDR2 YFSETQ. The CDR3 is CASSLTSGGAETQYF. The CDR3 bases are TGCGCCAGCAGCTTGACTAGCGGGGGGGCAGAGACCCAGTACTTC.

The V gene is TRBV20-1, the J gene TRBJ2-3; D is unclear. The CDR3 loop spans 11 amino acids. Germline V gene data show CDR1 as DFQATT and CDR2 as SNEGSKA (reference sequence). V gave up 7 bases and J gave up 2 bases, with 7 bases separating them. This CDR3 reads CSVVYTDTQYF. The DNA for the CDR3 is TGCAGTGTAGTTTACACAGATACGCAGTATTTT.

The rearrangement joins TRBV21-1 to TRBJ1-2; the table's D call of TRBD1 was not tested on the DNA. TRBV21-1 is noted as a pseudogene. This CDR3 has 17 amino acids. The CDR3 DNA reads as TGTGCCAGCAGCAAAGCAATGTTGCCAGGGGACAACTATGGCTACACCTTC. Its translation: CASSKAMLPGDNYGYTF.

DNA for the CDR3: TGTGCCAGCAGAGGGACAGGACTCCTCGCCGAGCAGTACTTC. It translates to CASRGTGLLAEQYF. V gene TRBV27 combines with J gene TRBJ2-7, with TRBD1 matching over 8 bases. Germline CDR1 MNHEY, CDR2 SMNVEV (reference sequence). The CDR3 length is 14 residues. V lost 6 bases to trimming and J lost 6 bases; unmatched junction nucleotides: 10.

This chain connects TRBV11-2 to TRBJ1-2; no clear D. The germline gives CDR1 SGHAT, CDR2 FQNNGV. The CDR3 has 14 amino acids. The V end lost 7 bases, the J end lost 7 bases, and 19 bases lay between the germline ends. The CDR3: CASTSLPGPTGYTF. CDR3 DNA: TGTGCCAGCACCTCACTACCGGGTCCCACTGGCTACACCTTC.

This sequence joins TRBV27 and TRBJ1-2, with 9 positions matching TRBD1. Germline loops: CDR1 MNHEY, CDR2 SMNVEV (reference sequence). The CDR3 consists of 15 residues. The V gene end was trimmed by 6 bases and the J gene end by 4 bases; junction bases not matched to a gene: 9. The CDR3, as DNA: TGTGCCAGCAGCCCCGGGACAGGGTTGTCCTATGGCTACACCTTC. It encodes CASSPGTGLSYGYTF.

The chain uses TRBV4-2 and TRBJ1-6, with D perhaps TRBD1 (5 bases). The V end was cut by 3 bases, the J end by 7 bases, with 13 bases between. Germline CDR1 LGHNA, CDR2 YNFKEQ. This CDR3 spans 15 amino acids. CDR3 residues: CASSHQEGRNSPLHF. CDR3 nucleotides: TGTGCCAGCAGCCACCAAGAGGGGAGGAATTCACCCCTCCACTTT.

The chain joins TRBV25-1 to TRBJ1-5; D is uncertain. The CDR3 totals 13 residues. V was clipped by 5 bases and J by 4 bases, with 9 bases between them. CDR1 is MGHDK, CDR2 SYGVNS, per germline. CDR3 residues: CASSRDGNQPQHF. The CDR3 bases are TGTGCCAGCAGTCGGGATGGTAATCAGCCCCAGCATTTT.